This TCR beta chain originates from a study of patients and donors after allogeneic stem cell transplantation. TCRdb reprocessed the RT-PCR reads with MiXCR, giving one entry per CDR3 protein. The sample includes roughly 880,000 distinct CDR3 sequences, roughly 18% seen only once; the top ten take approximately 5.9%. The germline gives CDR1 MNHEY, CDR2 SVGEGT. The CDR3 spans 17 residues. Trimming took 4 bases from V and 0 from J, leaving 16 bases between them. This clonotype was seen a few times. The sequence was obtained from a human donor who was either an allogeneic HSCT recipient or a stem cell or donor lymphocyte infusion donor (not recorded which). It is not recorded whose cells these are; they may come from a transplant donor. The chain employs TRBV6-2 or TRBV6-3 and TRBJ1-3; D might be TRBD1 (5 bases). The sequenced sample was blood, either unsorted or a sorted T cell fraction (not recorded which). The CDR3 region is CASSSNPGTTSGNTIYF. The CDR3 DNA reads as TGTGCCAGCAGTTCGAACCCCGGGACCACCTCTGGAAACACCATATATTTT.